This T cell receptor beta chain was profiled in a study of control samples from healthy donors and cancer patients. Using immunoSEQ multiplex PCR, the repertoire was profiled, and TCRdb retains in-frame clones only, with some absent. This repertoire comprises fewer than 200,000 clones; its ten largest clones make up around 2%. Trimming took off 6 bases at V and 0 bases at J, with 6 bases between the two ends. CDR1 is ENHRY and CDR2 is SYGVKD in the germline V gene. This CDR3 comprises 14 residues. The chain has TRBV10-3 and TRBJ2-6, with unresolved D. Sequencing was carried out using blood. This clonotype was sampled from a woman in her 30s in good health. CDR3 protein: CAISSTSGANVLTF. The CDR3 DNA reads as TGTGCCATCAGCAGCACCTCTGGGGCCAACGTCCTGACTTTC.